A single sample is the source of the 17 T cell receptor beta chains below, sequenced in a study of early T cells in non-severe SARS-CoV-2 infection. TCRdb reanalysed the 5' RACE reads using MiXCR and keeps one entry per CDR3 protein. Of over 70,000 distinct CDR3 sequences detected, 13% to 15% appear once; the ten largest clones hold roughly 6.4%. The sample consisted of whole blood. The receptors stem from an adult who was a healthcare worker with PCR-confirmed SARS-CoV-2 infection or an uninfected control (not recorded which).

V and J are TRBV12-3 or TRBV12-4 and TRBJ2-1; the D call may be TRBD1 or TRBD2 (5 bases each). Trimming took 10 bases from V and 6 from J, leaving 16 bases between them. The CDR3 loop spans 13 amino acids. CDR3 DNA: TGTGCCAAGGGGACCCCTCCCGCCAATGAGCAGTTCTTC. Translating it yields CAKGTPPANEQFF.

This clonotype was counted only a few times. The gene calls are TRBV11-2 and TRBJ2-1; D remains ambiguous. Between the trimmed V and J ends, which lost 5 bases and 6 bases, there was a span of 5 bases. This CDR3 contains 11 residues. From germline, CDR1 is SGHAT and CDR2 FQNNGV. The CDR3 protein is CASSASNEQFF. The DNA of the CDR3 is TGTGCCAGCAGCGCGTCCAATGAGCAGTTCTTC.

The chain couples TRBV20-1 to TRBJ2-5; TRBD2 matches at 7 bases. CDR3 length: 14 amino acids. J was trimmed by 5 bases and V by 3 bases; bases with no gene match: 9. CDR1 and CDR2 (germline): DFQATT, SNEGSKA (reference sequence). The CDR3 spells CSARNLGGTETQYF. CDR3 bases: TGCAGTGCTAGGAACCTGGGGGGGACTGAGACCCAGTACTTC.

This clonotype was seen a handful of times. The rearrangement links TRBV11-1 to TRBJ2-4; the D is unclear. Trimming shortened V by 5 bases and J by 3 bases, and 17 bases separated the two germline ends. The CDR3 contains 16 residues. Germline assignment: CDR1 SGHAT and CDR2 FQDESV (reference sequence). Here the CDR3 reads CASSPSLKEYKNIQYF. Here the CDR3 DNA reads TGTGCCAGCAGCCCAAGTTTGAAGGAGTACAAAAACATTCAGTACTTC.

The CDR3 DNA is TGTGCCAGTAAAAGTGGAGAGACCTACGAGCAGTACTTC. Its translation: CASKSGETYEQYF. The rearrangement links TRBV19 to TRBJ2-7, with no clear D. V was clipped by 7 bases and J by 2 bases, with 12 bases between them. The CDR3 spans 13 residues. Germline CDR1 is LNHDA and CDR2 is SQIVND (reference sequence).

This clonotype was observed a few times. This chain connects TRBV6-5 to TRBJ2-1; D might be TRBD1 or TRBD2, each matching 6 bases. The ends were cut back, 11 bases at V and 4 bases at J, with 15 bases in the middle. This CDR3 has 13 residues. CDR1 is MNHEY, CDR2 SVGAGI, per germline. CDR3 amino acids: CAARGGRYNEQFF. The CDR3 region has the DNA TGTGCCGCAAGAGGGGGGCGATACAATGAGCAGTTCTTC.

This chain connects TRBV2 to TRBJ1-5, with D hard to call. V lost 2 bases to trimming and J lost 0 bases, with 8 bases between them. Germline CDR1 SNHLY, CDR2 FYNNEI. The CDR3 runs to 15 residues. The CDR3 loop is CASSEQATSNQPQHF. The CDR3 DNA sequence: TGTGCCAGCAGTGAACAGGCTACTAGCAATCAGCCCCAGCATTTT.

The J gene is TRBJ2-7, the V gene TRBV6-1; 11 nucleotides align to TRBD2. Germline lookup yields CDR1 MNHNS and CDR2 SASEGT. Germline trimming cut 4 bases from V and 3 bases from J; bases unmatched to any gene: 8. This CDR3 comprises 16 residues. CDR3 bases: TGTGCCAGCAGTGCCTATGATAGCGGGAGGGGCTACGAGCAGTACTTC. Encoded protein: CASSAYDSGRGYEQYF.

This chain links TRBV20-1 with TRBJ1-3; no firm D call. V lost 3 bases, J lost 0 bases, and 12 bases lay in between. In germline, CDR1 is DFQATT, CDR2 SNEGSKA (reference sequence). The CDR3 contains 15 residues. As DNA, the CDR3 is TGCAGTGCTAGCCGGCAGTCAAACTCTGGAAACACCATATATTTT. Protein product: CSASRQSNSGNTIYF.

The chain is built from TRBV12-3 or TRBV12-4 and TRBJ2-7, with 11 positions matching TRBD2. Trimming at V came to 3 bases and at J to 4 bases, leaving 5 bases not matched to a gene. The CDR3 has 15 amino acids. CDR3 sequence reads: CASSFVTSGSYEQYF. Written as DNA, the CDR3 is TGTGCCAGCAGTTTTGTCACTAGCGGGAGTTACGAGCAGTACTTC.

At least ten counts were recorded for this clonotype. This chain uses TRBV2 with TRBJ2-1, with 8 positions matching TRBD2. There are 18 residues in the CDR3. From germline, CDR1 is SNHLY and CDR2 FYNNEI. With 7 bases clipped from V and 0 bases from J, the junction kept 14 bases outside the gene matches. The CDR3 loop reads CASKASGLARISYNEQFF. CDR3 DNA: TGTGCCAGCAAGGCTAGCGGGCTTGCTAGGATCTCCTACAATGAGCAGTTCTTC.

This clonotype was observed a few times. The chain links TRBV5-4 to TRBJ2-7; D not certain. With 3 bases removed from V and 0 bases from J, the gap between germline ends came to 16 bases. The CDR3 has 16 amino acids. Germline CDR1 is SGHNT and CDR2 is YYREEE (reference sequence). The DNA for the CDR3 is TGTGCCAGCAGCTCTTTAGGCCGAAATCTCTCCTACGAGCAGTACTTC. This encodes CASSSLGRNLSYEQYF. Variable domain in full (rest from reference TRBV5-4 and TRBJ2-7): ETGVTQSPTHLIKTRGQQVTLRCSSQSGHNTVSWYQQALGQGPQFIFQYYREEENGRGNFPPRFSGLQFPNYSSELNVNALELDDSALYLCASSSLGRNLSYEQYFGPGTRLTVT.

The chain employs TRBV7-6 and TRBJ2-5; 9 bases line up with TRBD1. Germline CDR1 SGHVS, CDR2 FNYEAQ. The CDR3 runs to 14 residues. V was clipped by 3 bases and J by 4 bases; unmatched bases: 3. This CDR3 reads CASSFGTGRETQYF. The CDR3 nucleotides read TGTGCCAGCAGCTTCGGGACAGGGAGAGAGACCCAGTACTTC.

This clonotype has just a few counts. J is TRBJ2-1 and V is TRBV27, with 9 bases lining up with TRBD2. The germline V gene has CDR1 MNHEY and CDR2 SMNVEV (reference sequence). The CDR3 is 15 residues long. The V segment lost 5 bases and the J segment 8 bases; nucleotides outside the gene matches: 10. The CDR3 spells CASSPLREGQYEQFF. Written as DNA, the CDR3 is TGTGCCAGCAGTCCTTTGCGGGAGGGCCAATATGAGCAGTTCTTC.

This chain uses TRBV9 with TRBJ2-7; D may correspond to TRBD1 or TRBD2 (5 bases each). Trimming left V 3 bases short and J 6 bases short, with 16 bases between. CDR3 length equals 14 residues. CDR1 is SGDLS and CDR2 is YYNGEE in the germline V gene. CDR3 residues: CASSDRDPDSEQYF. CDR3 DNA: TGTGCCAGCAGCGACCGGGACCCTGACAGCGAGCAGTACTTC.

Note on this clonotype: Germline is not matched at one junction end, which may reflect a read error. V usage is TRBV25-1 and J usage is TRBJ1-3; D remains unclear. The CDR3 loop spans 15 amino acids. Germline assignment: CDR1 MGHDK and CDR2 SYGVNS. This CDR3 is CASSPNINSENTIYF. DNA for the CDR3: TGTGCCAGCAGCCCAAACATAAACTCTGAAAACACCATATATTTT.

The sample holds a few counts of this clonotype. The CDR3 bases are TGTGCCAGCAGTTCGACAGGGGGCGGTAAAACTGAAGCTTTCTTT. Protein: CASSSTGGGKTEAFF. This sequence joins TRBV12-3 or TRBV12-4 and TRBJ1-1; 10 bases are shared with TRBD1. This CDR3 contains 15 residues. V was pared by 4 bases and J by 5 bases, with 7 bases of the junction left unmatched.